This entry features one T cell receptor (beta chain) sequence. Study processing details: Amplifying reference gene primers gave estimates of nucleated cell counts. Libraries were prepared by immunoSEQ multiplex PCR; TCRdb keeps only in-frame clonotypes and omits some of them. V and J calls and clone size are given by that table; D and trimming were obtained from the DNA. The table shows about 430,000 clones, with 88% occurring only once. The source of the sample is a study of blood T cell repertoires in COVID-19. The V end was cut by 0 bases, the J end by 4 bases, with 9 bases between. CDR3 length: 14 residues. The germline CDR1 and CDR2 sequences are MGHDK and SYGVNS. Within 2 weeks of study entry, exposed participants had contacted a PCR-confirmed or clinician-diagnosed COVID-19 case.

Input material: PBMCs or T cells enriched from blood (not recorded which). This clonotype was obtained from a woman in her late teens or twenties who had been exposed to COVID-19. The rearrangement joins TRBV25-1 to TRBJ1-2; perhaps TRBD1 as D (5 bases). CDR3 nucleotide sequence: TGTGCCAGCAGTGAATACGAACAGGTCTATGGCTACACCTTC. Translated: CASSEYEQVYGYTF.